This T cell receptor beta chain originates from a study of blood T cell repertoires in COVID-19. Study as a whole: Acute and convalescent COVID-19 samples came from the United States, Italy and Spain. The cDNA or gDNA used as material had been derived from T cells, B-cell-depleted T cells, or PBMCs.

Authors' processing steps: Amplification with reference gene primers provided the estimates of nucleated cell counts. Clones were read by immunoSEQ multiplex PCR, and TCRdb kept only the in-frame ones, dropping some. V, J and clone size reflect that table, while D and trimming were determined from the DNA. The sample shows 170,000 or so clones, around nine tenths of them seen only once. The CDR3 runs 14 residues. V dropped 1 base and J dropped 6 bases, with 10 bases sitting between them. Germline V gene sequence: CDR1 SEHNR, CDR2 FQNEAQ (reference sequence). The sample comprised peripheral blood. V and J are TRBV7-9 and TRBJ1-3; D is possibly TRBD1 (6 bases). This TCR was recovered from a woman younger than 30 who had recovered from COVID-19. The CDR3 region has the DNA TGTGCCAGCAGCTTAGGGACAGCCCAAAACACCATATATTTT. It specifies CASSLGTAQNTIYF.